The entry below describes one T cell receptor (beta chain). Its target is unknown. CD4+ naive, central memory, regulatory and stem cell-like memory subsets were isolated by sorting on CD45RO/CCR7/CD25/CD127/CD95/CD27. This record belongs to a study of beta chain features in type 1 diabetes. Whole-study results and caveats: A moderate, significant TCRB CDR3 shortening appeared in type 1 diabetes across four CD4+ subsets. TCRB rearrangement may or may not be influenced by HLA type; here this remained unresolved.

Per the germline V gene, CDR1 is SGHRS and CDR2 is YFSETQ. The CDR3 contains 15 residues. The ends were cut back, 5 bases at V and 1 base at J, with 14 bases in the middle. Expressed TCRB transcripts were sequenced because the isolated RNA had all been reverse transcribed beforehand. Assay: immunoSEQ multiplex PCR; the TCRdb copy retains only in-frame clones and omits some. The sample lists 250,000 to 300,000 clones; roughly 8% were seen once. The sequence derives from a woman aged 18-30 years in good health. The source material was central memory CD4+ T cells from blood. V usage is TRBV5-1 and J usage is TRBJ2-3, with D uncertain. CDR3 nucleotide sequence: TGCGCCAGCAGATCAGGCGCTGTGGGCACAGATACGCAGTATTTT. This sequence encodes CASRSGAVGTDTQYF.